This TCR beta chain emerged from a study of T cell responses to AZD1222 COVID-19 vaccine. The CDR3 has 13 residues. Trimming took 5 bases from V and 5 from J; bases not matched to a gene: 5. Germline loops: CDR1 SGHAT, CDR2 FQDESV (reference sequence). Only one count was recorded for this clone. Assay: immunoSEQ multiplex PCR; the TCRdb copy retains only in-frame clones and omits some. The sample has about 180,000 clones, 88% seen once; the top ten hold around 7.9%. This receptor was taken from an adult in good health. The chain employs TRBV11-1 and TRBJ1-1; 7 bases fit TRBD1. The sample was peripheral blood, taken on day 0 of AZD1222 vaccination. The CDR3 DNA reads TGTGCCAGCAGCCACACAGGGGTTACTGAAGCTTTCTTT. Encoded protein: CASSHTGVTEAFF.